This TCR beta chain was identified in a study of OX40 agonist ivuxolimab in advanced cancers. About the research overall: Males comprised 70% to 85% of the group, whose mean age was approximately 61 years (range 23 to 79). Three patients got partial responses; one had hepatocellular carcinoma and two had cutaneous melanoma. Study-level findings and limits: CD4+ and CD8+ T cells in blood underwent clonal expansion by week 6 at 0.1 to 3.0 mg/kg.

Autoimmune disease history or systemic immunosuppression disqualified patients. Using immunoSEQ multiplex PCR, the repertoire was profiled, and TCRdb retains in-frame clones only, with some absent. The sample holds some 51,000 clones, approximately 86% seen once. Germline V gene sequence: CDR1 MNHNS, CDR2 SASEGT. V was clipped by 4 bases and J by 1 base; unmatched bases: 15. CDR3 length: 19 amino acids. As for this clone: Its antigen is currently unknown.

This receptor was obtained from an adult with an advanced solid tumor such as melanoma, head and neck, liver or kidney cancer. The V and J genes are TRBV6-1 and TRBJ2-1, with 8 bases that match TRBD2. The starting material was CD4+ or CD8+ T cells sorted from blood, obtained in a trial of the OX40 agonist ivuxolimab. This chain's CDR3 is CASSGPRAGGIQSYNEQFF. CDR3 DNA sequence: TGTGCCAGCAGTGGGCCCCGGGCGGGGGGCATACAATCCTACAATGAGCAGTTCTTC.